The clone carrying this TCR beta chain is classed as medium-sized. Antigen: not known. Trimming removed 2 bases at V and 3 bases at J, with 8 bases between. CDR1 MNHEY and CDR2 SVGAGI come from the germline V gene. CDR3 length: 14 residues. Cells sorted as Tregs were CD4+, CD25+ and CD127-/low. Full-length variable regions came from constant-region reverse primers plus semi-nested Nested Universal Primer A PCR. TCRdb ran MiXCR on the 5' RACE reads and lists one entry per CDR3 protein. The table shows 35,000 to 50,000 distinct CDR3 sequences, with approximately 22% occurring only once. Study results and limitations: Tumor-infiltrating Treg TCR alpha and beta sequences overlapped most with tumor naive CD4+ T cells, then blood naive. In terms of TCR gene usage, tumor memory CD4+ T cells clustered together with blood and lymph node memory CD4+ cells, as well as with lymph node naive CD4+ cells. The larger-cohort validation was restricted to a single TCR beta V-J rearrangement rather than whole repertoires.

The genes are TRBV6-5 and TRBJ2-1, with D uncertain. The TCR comes from a female donor with breast cancer. Sequencing was carried out using Tregs sorted from blood. The CDR3 protein is CASSYRNNYNEQFF. The CDR3 DNA reads as TGTGCCAGCAGTTACCGCAACAACTACAATGAGCAGTTCTTC.